The TCR beta chain under discussion was sequenced for a study of Graves' ophthalmopathy and Graves' hyperthyroidism. Ophthalmopathy donors' eye disease showed moderate-to-severe activity, CAS of at least 3, NOSPECS of at least 4 and duration under 3 months. Patients were excluded if they had other autoimmune diseases or uncontrolled infections, and likewise if pregnancy or lactation applied. PBMCs came from approximately 10 ml of fresh peripheral blood. Trimming took off 5 bases at V and 0 bases at J, with 10 bases between the two ends. The CDR3 has 15 residues. Germline V lookup: CDR1 SGHTA, CDR2 FQGTGA. RNA transcripts were the source from which TCR beta CDR3 regions were amplified. RT-PCR with HTBI primers came first, then second-round multiplex PCR. TCRdb recomputed calls from the multiplex PCR reads with MiXCR, one row per CDR3 protein. This sample has 200,000 to 300,000 distinct CDR3 sequences; 45% occur once, and the top ten carry around 43%.

In its sample, this clonotype was seen a few times. This sequence joins TRBV7-3 and TRBJ2-2; possibly TRBD2 for D (6 bases). Material: peripheral blood. The receptor was isolated from an adult man with Graves' ophthalmopathy. CDR3: CASSPGLSNTGELFF. CDR3 coding DNA: TGTGCCAGCAGCCCGGGACTGTCGAACACCGGGGAGCTGTTTTTT.